This T cell receptor beta chain was found in a study of regulatory T cells in long-lasting Graves disease. To make TCR beta libraries, researchers used iRepertoire HTBI primers and Arm-PCR of CDR3 regions. TCRdb ran MiXCR on the multiplex PCR reads and lists one entry per CDR3 protein. This table holds some 500,000 distinct CDR3 sequences, roughly 16% found once. Study results and limitations: Patients with persistent disease shared 2,700 or so public clonotypes, outpacing the roughly 870 shared by new patients.

Time point indicated: newly diagnosed GD, antithyroid drugs for less than 3 months. Construction of the TCR library relied on RNA isolated from PBMCs. A remark on this clonotype: Its antigen is unknown.

These data were also reused for a study on T cells in Graves' hyperthyroidism and ophthalmopathy.

Here the sequenced sample was peripheral blood mononuclear cells (PBMCs), taken at new diagnosis, from a patient treated with antithyroid drugs. The origin of this receptor is a woman aged 35-65 years with Graves disease.

CDR3 nucleotide sequence: TGTGCCAGCTCACCAGGGGACAACTCCTATAATTCACCCCTCCACTTT. Translated: CASSPGDNSYNSPLHF. V is TRBV18 and J is TRBJ1-6; D is possibly TRBD1 (6 bases). The ends were cut back, 2 bases at V and 0 bases at J, with 8 bases in the middle. This CDR3 is built from 16 residues. Germline CDR1 KGHSH, CDR2 LQKENI.